These T cell receptor beta chains were read from a single sample in a study of T cell responses to AZD1222 COVID-19 vaccine. Here immunoSEQ multiplex PCR was the method, and the copy in TCRdb shows in-frame clones only, minus some. This table holds 150,000 to 190,000 clones, approximately 90% found once. The sample in question was peripheral blood, obtained on day 0 of AZD1222 vaccination. Receptors were obtained from an adult in good health. CDR3s include the opening cysteine and the closing phenylalanine or tryptophan. Fields, in order: clone size, V gene, D gene, J gene, CDR3 DNA, CDR3 protein. A D gene is named only where the DNA matches it firmly. Size is omitted from some rows. Given values are once, few, many or a class for expanded clones.

-	TRBV6-5	TRBD2	TRBJ2-3	TGTGCCAGCAGTTACAAATCAGCGGGAAGGCCAGATACGCAGTATTTT	CASSYKSAGRPDTQYF
-	TRBV9	-	TRBJ2-2	TGTGCCAGCAGCGTAGCCGGGGGCACCGGGGAGCTGTTTTTT	CASSVAGGTGELFF
-	TRBV19	-	TRBJ1-1	TGTGCCAGTAATTCCGGTCTGGGGAGTGGAACTGAAGCTTTCTTT	CASNSGLGSGTEAFF
-	TRBV7-9	-	TRBJ1-2	TGTGCCAGCAGCCCGGGGAGTGCTAACTATGGCTACACCTTC	CASSPGSANYGYTF
-	TRBV7-3	-	TRBJ1-6	TGTGCCAGCAGCTTGGGGGGGCCATCACCCCTCCACTTT	CASSLGGPSPLHF
-	TRBV5-8	TRBD2	TRBJ2-5	TGTGCCAGCAGCTTATACAGCGGGAGAGAGACCCAGTACTTC	CASSLYSGRETQYF
-	TRBV4-3	TRBD2	TRBJ2-1	TGCGCCAGCAGCCCGGCCAGAGGGACTAAGAATGAGCAGTTCTTC	CASSPARGTKNEQFF
-	TRBV7-9	-	TRBJ1-2	TGTGCCAGCAGCCCACCGGTCAGTGCAGCGGGCGGCTACACCTTC	CASSPPVSAAGGYTF
-	TRBV29-1	-	TRBJ1-1	TGCAGCGTTGTCATGTTAGAATTGAACACTGAAGCTTTCTTT	CSVVMLELNTEAFF
-	TRBV28	-	TRBJ1-2	TGTGCCAGCAGTTTCCTGGACAGCCGCTATGGCTACACCTTC	CASSFLDSRYGYTF
-	TRBV2	-	TRBJ2-7	TGTGCCAGCAGTGAAGTTCTCAGGGCCTACGAGCAGTACTTC	CASSEVLRAYEQYF
-	TRBV11-2	TRBD2	TRBJ2-1	TGTGCCAGCAGCTCGTTTACTAGCGGGAGGTCTTCCTACAATGAGCAGTTCTTC	CASSSFTSGRSSYNEQFF
-	TRBV5-1	-	TRBJ2-7	TGCGCCAGCAGCTTGGCTGGGTTTTCCTCCTACGAGCAGTACTTC	CASSLAGFSSYEQYF
-	TRBV28	-	TRBJ2-7	TGTGCCAGCAGTTTATATGGCAGGAATTCCTACGAGCAGTACTTC	CASSLYGRNSYEQYF
-	TRBV29-1	-	TRBJ1-5	TGCAGCGTTGCACCGACGGCGGGGGATCAGCCCCAGCATTTT	CSVAPTAGDQPQHF
-	TRBV7-2	TRBD1	TRBJ1-1	TGTGCCAGCAGCTTATTGTGGGACAGGGACGCTTTCTTT	CASSLLWDRDAFF
-	TRBV4-1	-	TRBJ1-2	TGCGCCAGCAGCCAAGGGGCGGCCGGGGACTATGGCTACACCTTC	CASSQGAAGDYGYTF
-	TRBV7-2	-	TRBJ2-1	TGTGCCAGCAGCTTAGGCAGGCCACTAAGCTCCTACAATGAGCAGTTCTTC	CASSLGRPLSSYNEQFF
-	TRBV14	TRBD2	TRBJ2-3	TGTGCCAGCAGCCAAGATCCCTACAGAGCCGGGACTAGGGCAGATACGCAGTATTTT	CASSQDPYRAGTRADTQYF
-	TRBV7-2	-	TRBJ2-2	TGTGCCAGCAGCTCACGGACGGAAACCGGGGAGCTGTTTTTT	CASSSRTETGELFF
-	TRBV28	TRBD1	TRBJ2-7	TGTGCCAGCAGCTCATCACCGACAGGGGGCCGGGAGCAGTACTTC	CASSSSPTGGREQYF
once	TRBV7-2	-	TRBJ1-2	TGTGCCAGCAGCTCGATGGTTTACTATGGCTACACCTTC	CASSSMVYYGYTF
-	TRBV5-1	-	TRBJ2-7	TGCGCCAGCAGCTTAGTCGACACAGGCTACGAGCAGTACTTC	CASSLVDTGYEQYF
-	TRBV13	-	TRBJ1-3	TGTGCCAGCAGCCGACTCGCGGGAAACACCATATATTTT	CASSRLAGNTIYF
-	TRBV4-1	-	TRBJ2-7	TGCGCCAGCAGCCCCGGCCCACTTAGCTCCTACGAGCAGTACTTC	CASSPGPLSSYEQYF
-	TRBV29-1	TRBD2	TRBJ2-5	TGCAGCGTTGCAAGCGGGAGGGCAGGAGAGACCCAGTACTTC	CSVASGRAGETQYF